The clone carrying this T cell receptor (beta chain) was observed a few times. Its specificity is not known. The source of the sample is a study of T cell repertoires in cytomegalovirus infection. The overall study: In public TCR beta signatures, there were indications of both CMV infection and matching HLA type. Overall study results and limits: HLA-C-restricted CMV clonotypes gave the most frequent clonotype in two of eight donors. Totalled public TCR beta family frequency picked out people who carried CMV plus the relevant HLA.

From the reads, TCRdb called clonotypes with MiXCR, one entry per CDR3 protein. The sample has 300,000 to 450,000 distinct CDR3 sequences; around a sixth are singletons. CDR1 is SGHDN and CDR2 is FVKESK in the germline V gene. CDR3 length: 13 residues. V lost 0 bases, J lost 3 bases, and 6 bases lay in between. The gene calls are TRBV14 and TRBJ2-7; tentatively, D is TRBD1 or TRBD2 (5 bases each). Sequenced sample: PBMCs. The receptor was isolated from a human donor in good health (CMV status not recorded). Some clones in this sample may be carry-over from other donors' samples. This CDR3 is CASSQERGYEQYF. The CDR3 DNA reads TGTGCCAGCAGCCAAGAGAGGGGCTACGAGCAGTACTTC.